This T cell receptor (beta chain) was sequenced for a study of cytomegalovirus exposure and HLA in healthy donors. Study results and limitations: Altogether, 150 or so TCR beta chains were recorded as cytomegalovirus-associated.

On this clone itself: Its antigen is not identified.

Primers for the PCR totalled 60 Vbeta and 13 Jbeta. The table came from immunoSEQ multiplex PCR; TCRdb's copy has only in-frame clones and leaves some out. The sample contains some 150,000 clones, around 88% of which appear only once. The germline gives CDR1 SQVTM, CDR2 ANQGSEA. CDR3 length: 12 amino acids. This clonotype originated in a woman between 25 and 40 years old in good health and CMV-seronegative. The sample consisted of PBMCs. The chain uses TRBV29-1 and TRBJ2-5, with 10 bases that match TRBD1. The end of the DNA fits TRBJ2-7 better, so the J call may be wrong. The CDR3 here is CSAGTGVYEQYF. CDR3 bases: TGCAGCGCCGGGACAGGGGTCTACGAGCAGTACTTC.